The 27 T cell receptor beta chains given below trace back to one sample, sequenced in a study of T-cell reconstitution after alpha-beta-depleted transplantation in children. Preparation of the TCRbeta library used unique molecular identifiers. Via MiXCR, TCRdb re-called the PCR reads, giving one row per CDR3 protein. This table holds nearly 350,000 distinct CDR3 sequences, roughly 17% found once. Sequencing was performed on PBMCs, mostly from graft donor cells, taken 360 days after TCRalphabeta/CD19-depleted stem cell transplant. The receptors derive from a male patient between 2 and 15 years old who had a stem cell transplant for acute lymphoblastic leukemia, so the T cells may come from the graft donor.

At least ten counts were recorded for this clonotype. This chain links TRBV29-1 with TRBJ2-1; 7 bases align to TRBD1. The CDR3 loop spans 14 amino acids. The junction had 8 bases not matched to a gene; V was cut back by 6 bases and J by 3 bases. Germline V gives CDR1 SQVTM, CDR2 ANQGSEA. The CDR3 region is CSVLTGPIYNEQFF. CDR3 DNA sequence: TGCAGCGTCCTGACAGGGCCGATCTACAATGAGCAGTTCTTC.

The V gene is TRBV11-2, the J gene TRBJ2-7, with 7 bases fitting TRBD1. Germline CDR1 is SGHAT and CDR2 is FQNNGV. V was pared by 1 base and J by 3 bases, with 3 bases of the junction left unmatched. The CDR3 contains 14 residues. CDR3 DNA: TGTGCCAGCAGCTTAGTACCAGGGGGCTACGAGCAGTACTTC. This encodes CASSLVPGGYEQYF.

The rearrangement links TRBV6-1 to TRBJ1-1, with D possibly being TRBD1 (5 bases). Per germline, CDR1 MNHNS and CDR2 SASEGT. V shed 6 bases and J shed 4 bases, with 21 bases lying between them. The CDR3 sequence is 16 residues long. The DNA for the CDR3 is TGTGCCAGCAGCCAGGGACTGCTGAGGGTGGTCACTGAAGCTTTCTTT. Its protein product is CASSQGLLRVVTEAFF.

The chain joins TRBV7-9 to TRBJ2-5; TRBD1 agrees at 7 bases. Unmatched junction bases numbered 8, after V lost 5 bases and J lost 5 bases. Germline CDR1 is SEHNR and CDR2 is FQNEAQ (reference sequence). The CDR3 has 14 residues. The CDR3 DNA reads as TGTGCCAGCAGCCCGGACAGGATGAGGGAGACCCAGTACTTC. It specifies CASSPDRMRETQYF.

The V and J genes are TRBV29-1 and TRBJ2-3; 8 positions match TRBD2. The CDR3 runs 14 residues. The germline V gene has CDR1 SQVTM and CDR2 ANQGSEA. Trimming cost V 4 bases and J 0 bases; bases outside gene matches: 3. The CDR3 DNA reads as TGCAGCGTTGCCCTAGCGGGTAGCACAGATACGCAGTATTTT. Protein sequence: CSVALAGSTDTQYF.

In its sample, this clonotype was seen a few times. CDR3 in DNA: TGTGCCAGCAGCTTCCTAGTCCTGCGACTACCAGATACGCAGTATTTT. It translates to CASSFLVLRLPDTQYF. This chain connects TRBV7-8 to TRBJ2-3; weak D call: TRBD2 (5 bases). This CDR3 has 16 residues. Germline CDR1 and CDR2: SGHVS and FQNEAQ. V shed 3 bases and J shed 4 bases, with 17 bases lying between them. Full variable domain (remainder filled in from reference TRBV7-8 and TRBJ2-3): GAGVSQSPRYKVAKRGQDVALRCDPISGHVSLFWYQQALGQGPEFLTYFQNEAQLDKSGLPSDRFFAERPEGSVSTLKIQRTQQEDSAVYLCASSFLVLRLPDTQYFGPGTRLTVL.

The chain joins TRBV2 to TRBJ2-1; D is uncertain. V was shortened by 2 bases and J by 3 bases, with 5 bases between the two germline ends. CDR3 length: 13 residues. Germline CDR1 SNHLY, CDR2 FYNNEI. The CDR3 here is CASSELDYNEQFF. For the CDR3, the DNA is TGTGCCAGCAGTGAACTAGACTACAATGAGCAGTTCTTC.

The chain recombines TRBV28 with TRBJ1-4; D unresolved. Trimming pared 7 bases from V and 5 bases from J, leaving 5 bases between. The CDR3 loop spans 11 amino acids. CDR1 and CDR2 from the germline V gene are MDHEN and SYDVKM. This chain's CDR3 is CASTQNEKLFF. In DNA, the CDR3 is TGTGCCAGCACCCAGAATGAAAAACTGTTTTTT.

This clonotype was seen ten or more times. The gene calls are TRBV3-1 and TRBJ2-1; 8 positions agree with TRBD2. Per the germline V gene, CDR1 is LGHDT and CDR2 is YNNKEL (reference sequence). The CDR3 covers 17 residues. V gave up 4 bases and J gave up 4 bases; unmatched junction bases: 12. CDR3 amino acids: CASSLISGRGGYNEQFF. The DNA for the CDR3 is TGTGCCAGCAGCCTGATCAGCGGGAGAGGTGGGTACAATGAGCAGTTCTTC.

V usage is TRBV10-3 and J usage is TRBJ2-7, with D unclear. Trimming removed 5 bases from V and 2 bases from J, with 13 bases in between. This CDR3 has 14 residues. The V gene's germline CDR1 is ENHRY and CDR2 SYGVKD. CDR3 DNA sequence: TGTGCCATCAGTAACGACGGATTGACCTACGAGCAGTACTTC. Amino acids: CAISNDGLTYEQYF.

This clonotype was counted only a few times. CDR3 nucleotides: TGTGCCAGCAGCCCGCCTCCCTCCTACGAGCAGTACTTC. This gives the protein CASSPPPSYEQYF. The chain uses TRBV12-3 or TRBV12-4 and TRBJ2-7, with D unclear. This CDR3 region has 13 residues. The V end lost 6 bases, the J end lost 0 bases, and 9 bases lay between the germline ends.

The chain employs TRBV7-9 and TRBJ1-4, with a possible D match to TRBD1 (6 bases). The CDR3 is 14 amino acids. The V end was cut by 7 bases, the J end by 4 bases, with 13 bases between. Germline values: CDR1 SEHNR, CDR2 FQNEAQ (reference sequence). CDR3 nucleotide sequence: TGTGCCAGCACCCACAGGGCCTATAATGAAAAACTGTTTTTT. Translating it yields CASTHRAYNEKLFF.

The CDR3 DNA is TGCAGTGCTAATCCTAGCGGGAGAACAGATACGCAGTATTTT. Protein sequence: CSANPSGRTDTQYF. The chain links TRBV20-1 to TRBJ2-3, with 10 bases aligning to TRBD2. The CDR3 contains 14 residues. V shed 4 bases and J 3 bases; nucleotides not matched to a gene: 4. Germline-derived CDR1 and CDR2 are DFQATT and SNEGSKA (reference sequence).

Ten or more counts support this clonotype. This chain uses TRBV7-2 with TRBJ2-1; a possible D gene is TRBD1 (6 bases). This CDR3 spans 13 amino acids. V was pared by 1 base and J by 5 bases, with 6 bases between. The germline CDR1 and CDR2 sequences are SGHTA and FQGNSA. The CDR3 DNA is TGTGCCAGCAGCTTAGACAGGGACAATGAGCAGTTCTTC. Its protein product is CASSLDRDNEQFF. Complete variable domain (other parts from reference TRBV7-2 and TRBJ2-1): GAGVSQSPSNKVTEKGKDVELRCDPISGHTALYWYRQSLGQGLEFLIYFQGNSAPDKSGLPSDRFSAERTGGSVSTLTIQRTQQEDSAVYLCASSLDRDNEQFFGPGTRLTVL.

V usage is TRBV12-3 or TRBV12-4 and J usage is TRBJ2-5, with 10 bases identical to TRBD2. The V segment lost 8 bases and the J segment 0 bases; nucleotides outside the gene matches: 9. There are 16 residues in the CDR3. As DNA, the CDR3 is TGTGCCAGCGGAACTCCGGGACTAGCGCACCAAGAGACCCAGTACTTC. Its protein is CASGTPGLAHQETQYF.

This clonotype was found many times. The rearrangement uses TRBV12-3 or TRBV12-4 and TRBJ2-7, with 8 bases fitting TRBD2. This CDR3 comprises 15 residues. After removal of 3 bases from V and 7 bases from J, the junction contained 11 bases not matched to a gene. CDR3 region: CASSFTSGLFEEQYF. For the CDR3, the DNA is TGTGCCAGCAGTTTTACTAGCGGTTTATTTGAGGAGCAGTACTTC.

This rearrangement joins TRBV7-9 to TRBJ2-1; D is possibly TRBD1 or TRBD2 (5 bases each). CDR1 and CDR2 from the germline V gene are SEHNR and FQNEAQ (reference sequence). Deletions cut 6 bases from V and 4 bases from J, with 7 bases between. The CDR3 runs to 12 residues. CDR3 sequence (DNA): TGTGCCAGCAGGGGGGATTACAATGAGCAGTTCTTC. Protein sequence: CASRGDYNEQFF.

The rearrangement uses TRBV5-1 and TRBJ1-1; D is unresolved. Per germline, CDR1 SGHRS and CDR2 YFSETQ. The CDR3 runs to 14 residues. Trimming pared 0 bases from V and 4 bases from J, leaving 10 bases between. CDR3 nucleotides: TGCGCCAGCAGCTTGGCACCCGGCGGCACTGAAGCTTTCTTT. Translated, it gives CASSLAPGGTEAFF.

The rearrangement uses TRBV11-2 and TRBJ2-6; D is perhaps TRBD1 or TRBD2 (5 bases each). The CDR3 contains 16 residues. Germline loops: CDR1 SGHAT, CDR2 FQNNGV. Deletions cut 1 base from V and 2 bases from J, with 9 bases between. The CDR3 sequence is CASSLVRDPGANVLTF. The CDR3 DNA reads TGTGCCAGCAGCTTAGTTCGGGACCCTGGGGCCAACGTCCTGACTTTC. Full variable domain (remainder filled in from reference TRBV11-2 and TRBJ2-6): EAGVAQSPRYKIIEKRQSVAFWCNPISGHATLYWYQQILGQGPKLLIQFQNNGVVDDSQLPKDRFSAERLKGVDSTLKIQPAKLEDSAVYLCASSLVRDPGANVLTFGAGSRLTVL.

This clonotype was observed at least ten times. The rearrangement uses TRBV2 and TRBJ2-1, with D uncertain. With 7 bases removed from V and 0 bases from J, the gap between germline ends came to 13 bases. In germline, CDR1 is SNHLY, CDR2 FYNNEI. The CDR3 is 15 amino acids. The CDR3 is CASTLGFSSYNEQFF. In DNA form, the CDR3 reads TGTGCCAGCACCCTAGGATTTAGCTCCTACAATGAGCAGTTCTTC.

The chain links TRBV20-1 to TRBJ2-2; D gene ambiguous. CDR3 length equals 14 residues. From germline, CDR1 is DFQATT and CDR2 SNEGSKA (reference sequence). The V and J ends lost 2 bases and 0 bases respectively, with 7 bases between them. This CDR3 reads CSARYVSNTGELFF. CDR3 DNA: TGCAGTGCTAGATACGTTTCGAACACCGGGGAGCTGTTTTTT.

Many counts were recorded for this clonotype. The CDR3 is CASSLGQARDEQFF. CDR3 DNA sequence: TGTGCCAGCAGCTTGGGGCAAGCCAGGGATGAGCAGTTCTTC. The chain joins TRBV5-5 to TRBJ2-1; possibly TRBD1 for D (5 bases). Trimming stripped 0 bases from V and 8 bases from J, with 12 bases between. Germline V gives CDR1 SGHKS, CDR2 YYEKEE (reference sequence). There are 14 residues in the CDR3.

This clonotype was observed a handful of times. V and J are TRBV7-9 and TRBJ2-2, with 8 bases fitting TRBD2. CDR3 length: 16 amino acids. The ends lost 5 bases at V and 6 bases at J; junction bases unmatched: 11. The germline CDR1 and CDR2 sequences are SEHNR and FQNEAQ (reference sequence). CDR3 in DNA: TGTGCCAGCAGCCCGACCGGGACTAGATGGTCCGGGGAGCTGTTTTTT. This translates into CASSPTGTRWSGELFF.

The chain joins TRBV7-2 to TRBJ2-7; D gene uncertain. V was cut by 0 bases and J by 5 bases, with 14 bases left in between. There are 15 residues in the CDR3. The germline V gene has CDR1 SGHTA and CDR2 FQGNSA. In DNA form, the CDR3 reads TGTGCCAGCAGCTTAGCCTGGAGTGGCTTCCACGAGCAGTACTTC. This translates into CASSLAWSGFHEQYF.

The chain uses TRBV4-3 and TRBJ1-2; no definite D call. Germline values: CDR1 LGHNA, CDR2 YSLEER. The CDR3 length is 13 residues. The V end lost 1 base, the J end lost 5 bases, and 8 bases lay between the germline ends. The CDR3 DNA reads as TGCGCCAGCAGCCAAGGCAGAGAGTATGGCTACACCTTC. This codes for CASSQGREYGYTF.

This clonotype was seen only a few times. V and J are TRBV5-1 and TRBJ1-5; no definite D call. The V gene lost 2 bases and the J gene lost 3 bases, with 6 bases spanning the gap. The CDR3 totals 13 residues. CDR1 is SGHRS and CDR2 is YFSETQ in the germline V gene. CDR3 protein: CASSLDTNQPQHF. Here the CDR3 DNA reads TGCGCCAGCAGCTTAGACACCAATCAGCCCCAGCATTTT.

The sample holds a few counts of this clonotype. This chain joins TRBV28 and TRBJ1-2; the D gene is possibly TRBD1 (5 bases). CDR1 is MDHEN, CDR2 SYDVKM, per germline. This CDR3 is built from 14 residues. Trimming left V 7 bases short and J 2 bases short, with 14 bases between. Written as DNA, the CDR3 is TGTGCCAGCACTAGATCTGGGACCAACTATGGCTACACCTTC. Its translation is CASTRSGTNYGYTF.